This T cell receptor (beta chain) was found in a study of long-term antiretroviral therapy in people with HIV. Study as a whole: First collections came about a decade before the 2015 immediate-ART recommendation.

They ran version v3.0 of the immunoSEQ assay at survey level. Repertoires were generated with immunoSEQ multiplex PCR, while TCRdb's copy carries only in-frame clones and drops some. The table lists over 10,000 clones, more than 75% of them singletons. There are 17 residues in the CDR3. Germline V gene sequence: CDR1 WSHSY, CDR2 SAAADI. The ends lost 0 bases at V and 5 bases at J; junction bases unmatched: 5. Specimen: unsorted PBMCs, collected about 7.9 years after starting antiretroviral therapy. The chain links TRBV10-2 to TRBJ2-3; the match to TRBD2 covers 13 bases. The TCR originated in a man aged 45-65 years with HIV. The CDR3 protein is CASSESTSGGPGDTQYF. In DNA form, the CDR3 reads TGCGCCAGCAGTGAGTCGACTAGCGGGGGGCCGGGAGATACGCAGTATTTT.